These 9 T cell receptor beta chains came from one sample sequenced in a study of shared clonotypes between healthy human individuals. Libraries were prepared by immunoSEQ multiplex PCR; TCRdb keeps only in-frame clonotypes and omits some of them. Here the sample spans about 600,000 clones, 70% to 80% being singletons. Sequences were obtained from PBMCs. The receptors were sampled from a woman aged 40-49 years in good health. Some clones in this sample may be carry-over from other donors' samples.

The table lists this clone with many counts. The sample carries other DNA sequences with the same CDR3. The J gene is TRBJ2-3, the V gene TRBV28; no clear D. Germline V gene sequence: CDR1 MDHEN, CDR2 SYDVKM. This CDR3 comprises 11 residues. The germline V and J ends were trimmed by 3 bases and 2 bases, with 0 bases remaining between them. In nucleotides, the CDR3 is TGTGCCAGCAGTTTCACAGATACGCAGTATTTT. This gives the protein CASSFTDTQYF.

The V call is TRBV7-9, the J call TRBJ2-3; either TRBD1 or TRBD2 may supply D (6 bases each). The V and J ends lost 5 bases and 0 bases respectively, with 15 bases between them. Germline V gives CDR1 SEHNR, CDR2 FQNEAQ (reference sequence). This CDR3 has 16 residues. CDR3 bases: TGTGCCAGCAGCAGGGGGTCGGGGGCGAGCACAGATACGCAGTATTTT. Translated: CASSRGSGASTDTQYF. Looking up the rest from reference TRBV7-9 and TRBJ2-3 gives the full variable domain: DTGVSQNPRHKITKRGQNVTFRCDPISEHNRLYWYRQTLGQGPEFLTYFQNEAQLEKSRLLSDRFSAERPKGSFSTLEIQRTEQGDSAMYLCASSRGSGASTDTQYFGPGTRLTVL.

In this sample, this clone turned up a few times. This sample includes further DNA sequences coding for the same CDR3. This chain joins TRBV5-1 and TRBJ2-2, with 9 bases identical to TRBD2. Germline CDR1 reads SGHRS; CDR2 reads YFSETQ. V lost 7 bases, J lost 4 bases, and 8 bases stayed unmatched. The CDR3 is 15 residues long. The CDR3 coding sequence is TGCGCCAGCTCTGTGGGACTAGCTATCACCGGGGAGCTGTTTTTT. It is translated as CASSVGLAITGELFF.

The chain recombines TRBV5-6 with TRBJ2-1, with 8 bases that match TRBD1. The ends lost 5 bases at V and 4 bases at J; junction bases unmatched: 8. The germline V gene encodes CDR1 SGHDT and CDR2 YYEEEE. The CDR3 is 15 residues long. The CDR3 region is CASSRTGFRYNEQFF. The CDR3 DNA reads as TGTGCCAGCAGTAGGACAGGGTTTAGGTACAATGAGCAGTTCTTC.

This chain joins TRBV9 and TRBJ1-1, with D possibly being TRBD1 (5 bases). The CDR3 has 16 amino acids. The germline V gene encodes CDR1 SGDLS and CDR2 YYNGEE. The germline V and J ends were trimmed by 0 bases and 4 bases, with 16 bases remaining between them. The DNA for the CDR3 is TGTGCCAGCAGCGTAGTGGCCGTTGGGGGTGGCACTGAAGCTTTCTTT. As protein: CASSVVAVGGGTEAFF.

The gene calls are TRBV18 and TRBJ2-5, with 7 bases that match TRBD1. The CDR3 runs to 14 residues. Germline lookup yields CDR1 KGHSH and CDR2 LQKENI. The J segment lost 4 bases and the V segment lost 3 bases, leaving 5 bases of the junction unmatched. CDR3 DNA sequence: TGTGCCAGCTCACCGACTGACAGGGTAGAGACCCAGTACTTC. This sequence encodes CASSPTDRVETQYF.

This clone was counted many times. The V call is TRBV9, the J call TRBJ2-1; 9 bases line up with TRBD1. Germline CDR1 is SGDLS and CDR2 is YYNGEE. This CDR3 has 15 amino acids. V lost 4 bases, J lost 4 bases, and 6 bases stayed unmatched. The CDR3 here is CASSPRTGDYNEQFF. In DNA form, the CDR3 reads TGTGCCAGCAGCCCTCGGACAGGGGATTACAATGAGCAGTTCTTC.

This clone was seen just once. This may be a read error, as it is one base from a much larger clone. V gene TRBV18 combines with J gene TRBJ2-2; D call uncertain. Trimming removed 3 bases from V and 7 bases from J, with 24 bases in between. The germline CDR1 and CDR2 sequences are KGHSH and LQKENI. The CDR3 has 18 residues. The CDR3 protein is CASSPFPPRRSSSGELFF. The CDR3 DNA sequence: TGTGCCAGCTCACCTTTCCCGCCCCGAAGGAGTTCCAGCGGGGAGCTGTTTTTT.

A word on this clone: This likely traces to a read error, being one base from a far larger clone. This chain joins TRBV11-2 and TRBJ2-2; D is possibly TRBD2 (5 bases). Trimming pared 5 bases from V and 5 bases from J, leaving 6 bases between. The length of the CDR3 is 12 residues. CDR1 and CDR2 from the germline V gene are SGHAT and FQNNGV. The DNA for the CDR3 is TGTGCCAGCAGCCCGGGGACCGGGGAGCTGTTTTTT. Its protein product is CASSPGTGELFF.